This T cell receptor beta chain is from a study of blood T cell repertoires in COVID-19. Study background: Sources were T cells, B-cell-depleted T cells, or PBMCs; the material itself was cDNA or gDNA.

Germline lookup yields CDR1 ENHRY and CDR2 SYGVKD. This CDR3 spans 15 amino acids. The trim removed 3 bases at V and 4 bases at J, leaving 4 bases unmatched. Source study methods: Cell counts per sample came from amplifying reference gene primers. Clones were read by immunoSEQ multiplex PCR, and TCRdb kept only the in-frame ones, dropping some. Clone size and V and J calls were adopted from that table, with D and trimming inferred from the DNA. The table lists about 250,000 clones, around four fifths of them singletons. This sequence joins TRBV10-3 and TRBJ2-2; the match to TRBD1 covers 8 bases. The sample comprised peripheral blood. The sequence derives from a woman aged 60-75 years with active or convalescent COVID-19. The CDR3 DNA reads as TGTGCCATCAGTGAAAGACAGGGGCCCACCGGGGAGCTGTTTTTT. This translates into CAISERQGPTGELFF.